The 25 T cell receptor beta chains below were found in one sample sequenced in a study of T cell responses to AZD1222 COVID-19 vaccine. The data were produced by immunoSEQ multiplex PCR, yet TCRdb's version contains in-frame clones alone and is incomplete. The sample holds about 190,000 clones, 87% seen once. Sequencing used peripheral blood, obtained on day 0 of MenACWY control vaccination. These TCRs come from an adult in good health.

The sample holds one count of this clone. The CDR3 reads CASSSRTTNTEAFF. CDR3 sequence (DNA): TGTGCCAGCAGCTCGAGGACAACCAACACTGAAGCTTTCTTT. This chain connects TRBV9 to TRBJ1-1; TRBD1 is a possible D gene (5 bases). Germline lookup yields CDR1 SGDLS and CDR2 YYNGEE. The CDR3 consists of 14 residues. Deletions cut 4 bases from V and 2 bases from J, with 12 bases between.

The CDR3 nucleotides are TGCGCCAGCCGGACAGGGGGAGGAGATACGCAGTATTTT. Amino acid sequence: CASRTGGGDTQYF. The J gene is TRBJ2-3, the V gene TRBV5-1, with 10 bases aligning to TRBD1. J gave up 5 bases and V 7 bases, and 4 bases lay outside the gene matches. The CDR3 has 13 amino acids. The germline V gene has CDR1 SGHRS and CDR2 YFSETQ.

This sequence joins TRBV19 and TRBJ2-4, with TRBD1 as a possible D gene (5 bases). V was clipped by 3 bases and J by 2 bases, with 17 bases between them. The CDR3 totals 17 residues. Germline V gene sequence: CDR1 LNHDA, CDR2 SQIVND (reference sequence). In DNA, the CDR3 is TGTGCCAGTAGTATCCCGTCCACAGGCCTAACCAAAAACATTCAGTACTTC. Amino acid sequence: CASSIPSTGLTKNIQYF.

This chain links TRBV10-3 with TRBJ1-4; 7 nucleotides line up with TRBD1. V shed 2 bases, J shed 4 bases, and the junction held 7 bases outside the gene matches. CDR1 and CDR2 (germline): ENHRY, SYGVKD. CDR3 length: 16 residues. The CDR3: CAISEGSGQINEKLFF. The CDR3 DNA reads as TGTGCCATCAGTGAGGGTTCGGGACAGATTAATGAAAAACTGTTTTTT.

V and J are TRBV2 and TRBJ2-2; 13 bases match TRBD2. This CDR3 region has 15 residues. The V and J ends lost 6 bases and 8 bases, in that order; junction bases with no gene match: 6. Germline CDR1 SNHLY, CDR2 FYNNEI. In DNA form, the CDR3 reads TGTGCCAGCAGACGGACTAGCGGGAGCCAGGGGGAGCTGTTTTTT. Its translation is CASRRTSGSQGELFF.

CDR3 DNA: TGTGCCAGCAGTTTCCTCCCCGCAGGGTCTAGGTACGAGCAGTACTTC. Its translation: CASSFLPAGSRYEQYF. The J gene is TRBJ2-7, the V gene TRBV28, with a weak D call TRBD1 (5 bases). There are 16 residues in the CDR3. The germline V gene has CDR1 MDHEN and CDR2 SYDVKM. Trimming shortened V by 3 bases and J by 4 bases, and 19 bases separated the two germline ends.

This chain connects TRBV20-1 to TRBJ1-1, with 12 positions matching TRBD1. V was pared by 3 bases and J by 11 bases, with 10 bases of the junction left unmatched. Germline V gives CDR1 DFQATT, CDR2 SNEGSKA (reference sequence). This CDR3 has 14 amino acids. Here the CDR3 reads CSASQGQGAIDAFF. Here the CDR3 DNA reads TGCAGTGCTAGTCAGGGACAGGGGGCAATTGATGCTTTCTTT.

The chain couples TRBV5-1 to TRBJ2-7; 12 positions agree with TRBD2. With 0 bases clipped from V and 7 bases from J, the junction kept 5 bases outside the gene matches. CDR1 is SGHRS and CDR2 is YFSETQ in the germline V gene. The CDR3 loop spans 15 amino acids. DNA of the CDR3: TGCGCCAGCAGCTTGGGACTAGCGGGAGTGGGAGAGCAGTACTTC. Amino acids: CASSLGLAGVGEQYF.

V is TRBV7-8 and J is TRBJ1-1; D possibly corresponds to TRBD1 (6 bases). This CDR3 comprises 13 residues. The germline CDR1 and CDR2 sequences are SGHVS and FQNEAQ. Trimming stripped 4 bases from V and 3 bases from J, with 9 bases between. CDR3 region: CASSWRGDTEAFF. CDR3 bases: TGTGCCAGCAGCTGGAGGGGGGACACTGAAGCTTTCTTT.

This chain connects TRBV6-5 to TRBJ1-2; D remains ambiguous. Germline V lookup: CDR1 MNHEY, CDR2 SVGAGI. This CDR3 comprises 15 residues. V lost 5 bases, J lost 3 bases, and 16 bases lay in between. The CDR3 loop reads CASSLQRGRDYGYTF. CDR3 bases: TGTGCCAGCAGTCTCCAGCGGGGAAGGGACTATGGCTACACCTTC.

The chain uses TRBV28 and TRBJ2-1; D may match TRBD1 or TRBD2 (6 bases each). Per the germline V gene, CDR1 is MDHEN and CDR2 is SYDVKM. V was cut by 6 bases and J by 0 bases, with 15 bases left in between. The CDR3 covers 16 residues. The CDR3 sequence is CASRIDGGRSYNEQFF. CDR3 DNA sequence: TGTGCCAGCAGGATAGACGGGGGCCGCTCCTACAATGAGCAGTTCTTC. The complete variable domain, with remaining parts taken from reference TRBV28 and TRBJ2-1, reads DVKVTQSSRYLVKRTGEKVFLECVQDMDHENMFWYRQDPGLGLRLIYFSYDVKMKEKGDIPEGYSVSREKKERFSLILESASTNQTSMYLCASRIDGGRSYNEQFFGPGTRLTVL.

The chain joins TRBV5-6 to TRBJ2-5; perhaps TRBD1 as D (5 bases). Looked up from germline, CDR1 is SGHDT and CDR2 is YYEEEE. Trimming removed 4 bases at V and 3 bases at J, with 7 bases between. This CDR3 has 12 residues. This chain's CDR3 is CASSRQKETQYF. In DNA form, the CDR3 reads TGTGCCAGCAGCCGACAGAAAGAGACCCAGTACTTC.

CDR3 region: CASSRGYSNQPQHF. The CDR3 nucleotides are TGTGCCAGCAGTAGGGGGTATAGCAATCAGCCCCAGCATTTT. V gene TRBV27 combines with J gene TRBJ1-5, with D possibly TRBD1 on 6 matching bases. V lost 5 bases, J lost 0 bases, and 8 bases lay in between. The CDR3 spans 14 residues. In germline, CDR1 is MNHEY, CDR2 SMNVEV (reference sequence).

The CDR3 DNA sequence: TGTGCCAGCACGTGGTCAGTTGGAAACACCATATATTTT. Amino acid sequence: CASTWSVGNTIYF. V gene TRBV2 combines with J gene TRBJ1-3; D gene uncertain. Germline CDR1 SNHLY, CDR2 FYNNEI. The CDR3 totals 13 residues. V was pared by 7 bases and J by 3 bases, with 10 bases between.

The chain couples TRBV28 to TRBJ2-7; D unresolved. CDR3 length: 14 amino acids. The germline gives CDR1 MDHEN, CDR2 SYDVKM. Trimming left V 4 bases short and J 5 bases short, with 15 bases between. The CDR3 DNA is TGTGCCAGCAGTTCCGGAACCGGTACGGACGAGCAGTACTTC. Protein sequence: CASSSGTGTDEQYF.

V and J are TRBV11-2 and TRBJ2-7; TRBD1 agrees at 8 bases. V lost 1 base to trimming and J lost 1 base; unmatched junction nucleotides: 0. The CDR3 spans 14 residues. Germline CDR1 reads SGHAT; CDR2 reads FQNNGV. The chain's CDR3 is CASSLGTGSYEQYF. The CDR3 nucleotides are TGTGCCAGCAGCTTAGGGACAGGGTCCTACGAGCAGTACTTC.

J is TRBJ2-7 and V is TRBV5-6, with unresolved D. The CDR3 has 16 amino acids. Germline V gives CDR1 SGHDT, CDR2 YYEEEE. V was trimmed by 0 bases and J by 0 bases, leaving 13 bases between them. CDR3 in amino acids: CASSLVGPRTSYEQYF. The CDR3 DNA is TGTGCCAGCAGCTTGGTCGGGCCCCGGACCTCCTACGAGCAGTACTTC.

The chain couples TRBV7-9 to TRBJ2-3, with no clear D. Germline V gene data show CDR1 as SEHNR and CDR2 as FQNEAQ (reference sequence). This CDR3 region has 13 residues. V was cut by 2 bases and J by 2 bases, with 5 bases left in between. As DNA, the CDR3 is TGTGCCAGCAGCTTAACCGACACAGATACGCAGTATTTT. It is translated as CASSLTDTDTQYF.

This clone was observed once. CDR3 sequence (DNA): TGTGCCAGCAGCTCCGGACTAGCGGGAGGGTATGAGCAGTTCTTC. This gives the protein CASSSGLAGGYEQFF. The chain couples TRBV7-2 to TRBJ2-1, with 15 nucleotides matching TRBD2. Looked up from germline, CDR1 is SGHTA and CDR2 is FQGNSA. The CDR3 spans 15 residues. V lost 4 bases, J lost 8 bases, and 3 bases stayed unmatched.

This clone occurred once. The J gene is TRBJ2-7, the V gene TRBV30, with TRBD2 matching over 11 bases. Germline CDR1 reads GTSNPN; CDR2 reads SVGIG (reference sequence). This CDR3 has 16 amino acids. The CDR3 DNA reads TGTGCAGGTTGGCTAGCGGGAGGCAAAGGGGCCTACGAGCAGTACTTC. Protein: CAGWLAGGKGAYEQYF.

V gene TRBV5-6 combines with J gene TRBJ2-3; 7 bases match TRBD2. This CDR3 has 15 amino acids. Germline V gene sequence: CDR1 SGHDT, CDR2 YYEEEE. V shed 4 bases, J shed 3 bases, and the junction held 8 bases outside the gene matches. CDR3 amino acids: CASSPGGLFTDTQYF. CDR3 coding DNA: TGTGCCAGCAGCCCGGGGGGTCTATTTACAGATACGCAGTATTTT.

The chain uses TRBV4-3 and TRBJ1-2; D ambiguous. Trimming pared 0 bases from V and 4 bases from J, leaving 12 bases between. The CDR3 contains 15 residues. Germline CDR1 and CDR2: LGHNA and YSLEER. CDR3 in DNA: TGCGCCAGCAGCCAAGATCGAAGAGAGAGCTATGGCTACACCTTC. Its translation: CASSQDRRESYGYTF.

This chain joins TRBV19 and TRBJ1-2; TRBD1 matches 8 bases. Germline values: CDR1 LNHDA, CDR2 SQIVND (reference sequence). This CDR3 comprises 14 residues. Trimming at V came to 9 bases and at J to 5 bases, leaving 11 bases not matched to a gene. The CDR3 here is CASRDRTLLYGYTF. The CDR3 DNA sequence: TGTGCCAGCCGGGACAGGACTCTTTTGTATGGCTACACCTTC.

V and J are TRBV27 and TRBJ2-7; 8 bases agree with TRBD2. Per germline, CDR1 MNHEY and CDR2 SMNVEV (reference sequence). The V segment lost 6 bases and the J segment 7 bases; nucleotides outside the gene matches: 8. This CDR3 comprises 13 residues. The CDR3 DNA is TGTGCCAGCAGGGTAGCGGGACTTGTTGAGCAGTACTTC. The encoded protein is CASRVAGLVEQYF.

The V call is TRBV28, the J call TRBJ1-1, with no clear D. V was pared by 6 bases and J by 10 bases, with 12 bases between. From germline, CDR1 is MDHEN and CDR2 SYDVKM. The CDR3 spans 11 residues. The CDR3: CASRDGPVAFF. The CDR3 bases are TGTGCCAGCAGGGACGGCCCTGTAGCTTTCTTT.